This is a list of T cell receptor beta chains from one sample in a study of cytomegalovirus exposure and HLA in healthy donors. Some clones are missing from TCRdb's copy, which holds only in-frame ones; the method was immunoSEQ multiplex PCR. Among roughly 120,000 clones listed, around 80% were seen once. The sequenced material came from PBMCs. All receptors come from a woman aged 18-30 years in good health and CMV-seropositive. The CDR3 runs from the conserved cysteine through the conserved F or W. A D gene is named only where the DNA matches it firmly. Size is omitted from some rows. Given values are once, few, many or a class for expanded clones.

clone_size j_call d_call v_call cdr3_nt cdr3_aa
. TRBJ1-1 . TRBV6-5 TGTGCCAGCGCCAGGGTGAACACTGAAGCTTTCTTT CASARVNTEAFF
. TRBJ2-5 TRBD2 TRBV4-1 TGCGCCAGCAGCCAAGAAGCTAGCGGGGGGCCTCAAGAGACCCAGTACTTC CASSQEASGGPQETQYF
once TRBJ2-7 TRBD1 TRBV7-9 TGTGCCAGCAGCTTAGGAGGGGGACAGGTGAGCTACGAGCAGTACTTC CASSLGGGQVSYEQYF
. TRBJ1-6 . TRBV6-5 TGTGCCAGCAGGTCTCAGGCAGGGCATTCACCCCTCCACTTT CASRSQAGHSPLHF
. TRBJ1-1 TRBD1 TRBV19 TGTGCCAGTAGTCCCCGGGACAGGGTAAGCACTGAAGCTTTCTTT CASSPRDRVSTEAFF
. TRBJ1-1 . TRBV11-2 TGTGCCAGCAGCTTAGTAGAAGGGGCGAACGACATGAACACTGAAGCTTTCTTT CASSLVEGANDMNTEAFF
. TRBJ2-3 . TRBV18 TGTGCCAGCTCACCACCGACTAGAGGGGTGGATACGCAGTATTTT CASSPPTRGVDTQYF
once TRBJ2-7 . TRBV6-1 TGTGCCAGCAGTGAATCAGGGTACGAGCAGTACTTC CASSESGYEQYF
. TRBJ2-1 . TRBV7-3 TGTGCCAGCAGCTCCGGGACCTACAATGAGCAGTTCTTC CASSSGTYNEQFF
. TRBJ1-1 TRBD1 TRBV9 TGTGCCAGCACTGCGGTAGGCGACAGGGTCGCGATGAACACTGAAGCTTTCTTT CASTAVGDRVAMNTEAFF
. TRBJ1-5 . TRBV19 TGTGCCAGTAGTATAGGTCAGGTAAGCAATCAGCCCCAGCATTTT CASSIGQVSNQPQHF
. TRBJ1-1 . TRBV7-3 TGTGCCAGCAGCTTAAAACAGACGGTTATGAACACTGAAGCTTTCTTT CASSLKQTVMNTEAFF
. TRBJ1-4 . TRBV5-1 TGCGCCAGCACTCTTAGGGGGGGAACTAATGAAAAACTGTTTTTT CASTLRGGTNEKLFF
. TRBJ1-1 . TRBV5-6 TGTGCCAGCAGCTTGGTCGTGGGAGCCACTGAAGCTTTCTTT CASSLVVGATEAFF
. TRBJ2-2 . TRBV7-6 TGTGCCAGCAGCTTGGCGGGGCCGAACACCGGGGAGCTGTTTTTT CASSLAGPNTGELFF
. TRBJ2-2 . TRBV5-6 TGTGCCAGCAGCTTGAGGGGGGGCTCCGGGGAGCTGTTTTTT CASSLRGGSGELFF
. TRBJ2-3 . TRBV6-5 TGTGCCAGCAGGTCAGGAAGCACAGATACGCAGTATTTT CASRSGSTDTQYF
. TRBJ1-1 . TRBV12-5 TGTGCTAGTGCCAACGGTGGGCTATTAAACACTGAAGCTTTCTTT CASANGGLLNTEAFF
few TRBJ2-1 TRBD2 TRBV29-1 TGCAGCACCCGGACTAGCGGGGGGGCAATTGAGCAGTTCTTC CSTRTSGGAIEQFF
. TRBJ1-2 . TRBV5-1 TGCGCCAGCAGCTTCGGGACTGGTCAGGGCTACACCTTC CASSFGTGQGYTF
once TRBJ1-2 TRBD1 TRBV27 TGTGCCAGCAGTTTCGGACAGGACTATGGCTACACCTTC CASSFGQDYGYTF
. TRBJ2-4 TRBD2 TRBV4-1 TGCGCCAGCAGCCAAGAAGGGGAACCGCGACAGAAGCGGGGCAAAAACATTCAGTACTTC CASSQEGEPRQKRGKNIQYF
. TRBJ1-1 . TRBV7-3 TGTGCCAGCAGCTTAAACAGGGACACTGAAGCTTTCTTT CASSLNRDTEAFF
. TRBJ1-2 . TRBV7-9 TGTTCCAGCAGCTTAATTGAGACTGCGCCCTATGGCTACACCTTC CSSSLIETAPYGYTF
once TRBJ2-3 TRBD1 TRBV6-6 TGTGCCAGCACCCTCACAGGGGATAGCACAGATACGCAGTATTTT CASTLTGDSTDTQYF
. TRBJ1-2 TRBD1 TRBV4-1 TGCGCCAGCAGCCAAGAAAACGACAGGGGGCGAAGAGGCTACACCTTC CASSQENDRGRRGYTF
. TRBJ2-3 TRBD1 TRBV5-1 TGCGCCAGCAGCTTAGGACAGGCTAACACAGATACGCAGTATTTT CASSLGQANTDTQYF
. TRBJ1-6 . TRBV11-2 TGTGCCAGCAGTCCAGTGGTGGGGGGAAACTCACCCCTCCACTTT CASSPVVGGNSPLHF
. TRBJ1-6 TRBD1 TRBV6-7 TGTGCCAGCAGTTCCGACAGGGGTCCAAATTCACCCCTCCACTTT CASSSDRGPNSPLHF
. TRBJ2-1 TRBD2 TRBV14 TGTGCCAGCAGCCCCCGGGGGTCTAGCGGAGACAATGAGCAGTTCTTC CASSPRGSSGDNEQFF
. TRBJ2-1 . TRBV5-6 TGTGCCAGCAGCTTGGGGGACGGGGGGCAGTTCTTC CASSLGDGGQFF
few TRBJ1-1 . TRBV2 TGTGCCAGCAGTGAGCGGCGCGAAGCTTTCTTT CASSERREAFF
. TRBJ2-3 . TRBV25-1 TGTGCCAGCAGTGAATCCGTTAAATCTCAGGATACGCAGTATTTT CASSESVKSQDTQYF
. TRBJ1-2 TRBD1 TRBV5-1 TGCGCCAGCAGCTGGACAGGAGGCTATGGCTACACCTTC CASSWTGGYGYTF
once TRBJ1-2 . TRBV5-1 TGCGCCAGCTATCTAGGCCAGGGTGAATTGGAAGGCTACACCTTC CASYLGQGELEGYTF
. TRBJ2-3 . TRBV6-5 TGTGCCACTGGGGGCACGACAGATACGCAGTATTTT CATGGTTDTQYF
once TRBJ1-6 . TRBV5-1 TGCGCCAGCAGCTTGGAAGGGGATAATTCACCCCTCCACTTT CASSLEGDNSPLHF
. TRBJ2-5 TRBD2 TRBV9 TGTGCCAGCAACTCTGGACTAGCGGAAGAGACCCAGTACTTC CASNSGLAEETQYF
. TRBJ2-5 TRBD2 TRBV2 TGTGCCAGCAGTGAAGGGTTGCGGGGGTTCCAAGAGACCCAGTACTTC CASSEGLRGFQETQYF
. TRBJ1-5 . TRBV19 TGTGCCAGTAGTACCCAGGTGGGAGGAGGTCAGCCCCAGCATTTT CASSTQVGGGQPQHF
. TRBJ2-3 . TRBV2 TGTGCCAGCAGTCCATTTACCGGGACTAGCACAGATACGCAGTATTTT CASSPFTGTSTDTQYF
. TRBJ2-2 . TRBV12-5 TGTGCTAGTGGTTTGGTACTGTCGCTCCAAAGGGGGAGCACCGGGGAGCTGTTTTTT CASGLVLSLQRGSTGELFF
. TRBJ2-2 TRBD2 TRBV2 TGTGCCAGCAGGGAGCGGGGTTCCACCGGGGAGCTGTTTTTT CASRERGSTGELFF
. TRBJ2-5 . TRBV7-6 TGTGCCAGCAGCCCATTAGAACAGACCCAGTACTTC CASSPLEQTQYF
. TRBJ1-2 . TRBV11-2 TGTGCCAGCTGGATGGGGTTGGGGGCACATGGCTACACCTTC CASWMGLGAHGYTF
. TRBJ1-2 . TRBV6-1 TGTGCCAGCAGTGAAGGAGGGGCCGGGAGCCTGCAGGGCTACACCTTC CASSEGGAGSLQGYTF
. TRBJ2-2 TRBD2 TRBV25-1 TGTGCCAGCACTAGCGGGGGAAGAACGAACACCGGGGAGCTGTTTTTT CASTSGGRTNTGELFF
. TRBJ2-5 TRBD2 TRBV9 TGTGCCAGCAGCCTAAGGAGCGGTAGCGGGGGAGTAGAGACCCAGTACTTC CASSLRSGSGGVETQYF
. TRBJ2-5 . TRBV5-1 TGCGCCAGCAGCGGTACGGGGCAAGAGACCCAGTACTTC CASSGTGQETQYF
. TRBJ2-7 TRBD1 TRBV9 TGTGCCAGCAGCACGGGACAGACCTACGAGCAGTACTTC CASSTGQTYEQYF
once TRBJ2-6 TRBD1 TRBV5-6 TGTGCCAGCAGCTTGGTGGGGACAGGGGGCCCTGGGGCCAACGTCCTGACTTTC CASSLVGTGGPGANVLTF